One T cell receptor beta chain is described in this entry. No antigen is known for it. This record comes from a study of human T cells and chemical hapten exposure. As for the study in general: Per-sample TCR yield variability stemmed mainly from small pooled library volume differences. Study-wide findings and caveats: Patch test score showed a positive correlation with PT1 expanded TCR counts.

Losses at the gene ends were 6 bases for V and 8 bases for J; bases not matched to a gene: 12. The CDR3 length is 14 residues. Germline V gene data show CDR1 as MDHEN and CDR2 as SYDVKM. Original processing methods: There were a median of approximately 96,000 TCRs per sample, with a range from roughly 20,000 to 750,000. TCRdb processed the RACE reads anew with MiXCR; each CDR3 protein has one entry. The V and J calls, along with clone size, are taken from TCRdb and not from the paper's own processing. Here the sample spans 70,000 or so distinct CDR3 sequences, around 10% being singletons. The time point was: patch test 3, about 24 weeks after DPC sensitization. Treatment: therapeutic diphenylcyclopropenone sensitization with weekly scalp DPC.

The sample in question was whole blood, obtained in connection with sensitization to the hapten diphenylcyclopropenone (DPC). The chain uses TRBV28 and TRBJ1-2; 7 bases line up with TRBD1. This receptor was identified in a woman aged 45-60 years with alopecia areata. Some clones in this sample may be carry-over from other donors' samples. CDR3 in amino acids: CASSLQQGFIGYTF. The CDR3 nucleotides read TGTGCCAGCAGCCTCCAACAGGGGTTTATCGGCTACACCTTC.